This TCR beta chain was profiled in a study of blood T cell repertoires in COVID-19. Overall study: From the United States, Italy and Spain came samples of acute and convalescent COVID-19.

Repertoires were generated with immunoSEQ multiplex PCR, while TCRdb's copy carries only in-frame clones and drops some. The repertoire consists of under 250,000 clones, with 86% occurring once and the leading ten covering 5% to 7%. Sequencing was carried out using peripheral blood. The origin of this receptor is a woman at least 80 years old with COVID-19, enrolled during active disease.

CDR3 residues: CATKWLGDYTEAFF. The CDR3 bases are TGTGCCACCAAGTGGTTAGGGGATTATACTGAAGCTTTCTTT. The chain joins TRBV6-5 to TRBJ1-1, with D tentatively TRBD1 (5 bases). Germline V gene sequence: CDR1 MNHEY, CDR2 SVGAGI. CDR3 length equals 14 residues. The V end was cut by 10 bases, the J end by 5 bases, with 20 bases between.